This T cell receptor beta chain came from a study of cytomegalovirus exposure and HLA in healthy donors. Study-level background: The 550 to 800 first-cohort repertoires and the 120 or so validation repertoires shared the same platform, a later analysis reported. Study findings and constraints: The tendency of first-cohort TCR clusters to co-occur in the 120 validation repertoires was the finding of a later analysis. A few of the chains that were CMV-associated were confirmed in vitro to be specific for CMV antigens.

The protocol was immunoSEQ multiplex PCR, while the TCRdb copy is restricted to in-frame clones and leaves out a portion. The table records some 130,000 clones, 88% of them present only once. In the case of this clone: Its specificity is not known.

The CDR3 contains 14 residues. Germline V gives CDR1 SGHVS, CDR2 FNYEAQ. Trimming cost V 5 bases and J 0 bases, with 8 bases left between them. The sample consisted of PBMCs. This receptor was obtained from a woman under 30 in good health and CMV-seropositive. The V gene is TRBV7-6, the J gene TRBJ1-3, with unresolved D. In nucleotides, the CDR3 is TGTGCCAGCAGCCCCCGTCTCTCTGGAAACACCATATATTTT. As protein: CASSPRLSGNTIYF.